This TCR beta chain emerged from a study of shared clonotypes between healthy human individuals. The length of the CDR3 is 17 residues. V was shortened by 5 bases and J by 7 bases, with 23 bases between the two germline ends. Germline V gene lookup returns CDR1 SGHNT and CDR2 YENEEA. TCRdb's copy holds only in-frame clones and misses some; the assay was immunoSEQ multiplex PCR. The repertoire has some 500,000 clones, about 96% of them found once; the top ten carry about 0.064%. V gene TRBV11-3 combines with J gene TRBJ2-2; D remains ambiguous. The sequence derives from a woman under 40 in good health. Sequenced: naive CD4+ T cells sorted from blood. Subset noted: CD45RA+ positively selected. The CDR3 DNA follows: TGTGCCAGCAGCCATGGGCTAGAAGCCCCACAAGGCGGGGAGCTGTTTTTT. This gives the protein CASSHGLEAPQGGELFF. Based on the CDR3 plus reference TRBV11-3 and TRBJ2-2, the full variable domain is EAGVVQSPRYKIIEKKQPVAFWCNPISGHNTLYWYLQNLGQGPELLIRYENEEAVDDSQLPKDRFSAERLKGVDSTLKIQPAELGDSAVYLCASSHGLEAPQGGELFFGEGSRLTVL.